These T cell receptor beta chains were read from a single sample in a study of CD8 T cells in ankylosing spondylitis. Each CDR3 protein gets one entry after TCRdb re-called the 5' RACE reads with MiXCR. This sample yields about 140,000 distinct CDR3 sequences, of which roughly 8.8% are seen a single time; roughly 8% belongs to the top ten. Material for sequencing was synovial fluid, either unsorted or a sorted T cell fraction (not recorded which). All receptors come from a male donor with ankylosing spondylitis. The CDR3 runs from the conserved cysteine through the conserved F or W. The D gene is left open where the match is weak. Rows give clone size only sometimes, using once, few, many, or a class for an expanded clone.

CATSRPPGGTYEQYF	TGTGCCACCAGCAGGCCGCCCGGGGGCACCTACGAGCAGTACTTC	TRBV15	TRBJ2-7	15	-	-
CASSLETGRETQYF	TGTGCCAGCAGCTTAGAGACAGGGAGGGAGACCCAGTACTTC	TRBV7-2	TRBJ2-5	14	many	-
CATSRDVGLYTGELFF	TGTGCCACCAGCAGAGATGTCGGCCTTTACACCGGGGAGCTGTTTTTT	TRBV15	TRBJ2-2	16	few	-
CASSFGQLLEAFF	TGTGCCAGCAGTTTCGGACAGCTTCTGGAAGCTTTCTTT	TRBV12-3/TRBV12-4	TRBJ1-1	13	many	-
CSARGGGLGTDTQYF	TGCAGTGCGAGGGGTGGGGGCCTAGGCACAGATACGCAGTATTTT	TRBV20-1	TRBJ2-3	15	-	-
CASSFDRGTQPQHF	TGTGCCAGCAGCTTCGACAGGGGAACTCAGCCCCAGCATTTT	TRBV6-1	TRBJ1-5	14	few	TRBD1
CASSYPGQELYGYTF	TGTGCCAGCAGCTATCCGGGACAGGAATTATATGGCTACACCTTC	TRBV5-5	TRBJ1-2	15	few	TRBD1
CASSPRGAGVGDTQYF	TGTGCCAGCAGCCCGCGGGGGGCGGGGGTGGGAGATACGCAGTATTTT	TRBV9	TRBJ2-3	16	few	TRBD2
CAISGQDRGYQETQYF	TGTGCCATCAGTGGCCAGGACAGGGGATACCAAGAGACCCAGTACTTC	TRBV10-3	TRBJ2-5	16	few	TRBD1
CASSPTPGQGVSEAFF	TGTGCCAGCAGCCCTACACCGGGACAGGGGGTTTCTGAAGCTTTCTTT	TRBV7-9	TRBJ1-1	16	many	TRBD1
CAIRESQGSNEQFF	TGTGCCATCAGAGAGTCCCAGGGTAGCAATGAGCAGTTCTTC	TRBV10-3	TRBJ2-1	14	-	-
CASSVRGAGNNEQFF	TGTGCCAGCAGTGTCCGGGGCGCCGGAAACAATGAGCAGTTCTTC	TRBV6-1	TRBJ2-1	15	few	-
CSVERTVGAFF	TGCAGCGTTGAACGGACAGTTGGAGCTTTCTTT	TRBV29-1	TRBJ1-1	11	-	-
CASSYYSGNQPQHF	TGTGCCAGCAGTTATTATTCGGGCAATCAGCCCCAGCATTTT	TRBV27	TRBJ1-5	14	-	-
CASSFVQQETQYF	TGTGCCAGCAGCTTTGTCCAGCAAGAGACCCAGTACTTC	TRBV5-4	TRBJ2-5	13	-	-
CASSLGLIGLGTGELFF	TGTGCCAGCAGCCTCGGGCTTATTGGGTTGGGGACCGGGGAGCTGTTTTTT	TRBV9	TRBJ2-2	17	many	-
CASSYSWTRIPTYEQYF	TGTGCCAGCAGTTACTCGTGGACTAGAATACCCACCTACGAGCAGTACTTC	TRBV6-2/TRBV6-3	TRBJ2-7	17	-	TRBD2
CASSVRGGEQYF	TGTGCCAGCAGCGTACGGGGCGGCGAGCAGTACTTC	TRBV7-2	TRBJ2-7	12	-	-
CASSQDHREETQYF	TGTGCCAGCAGCCAAGACCACAGGGAAGAGACCCAGTACTTC	TRBV3-1	TRBJ2-5	14	many	-
CASSFSPGQGAENIQYF	TGTGCCAGCAGCTTTTCTCCGGGACAGGGGGCTGAAAACATTCAGTACTTC	TRBV5-5	TRBJ2-4	17	many	TRBD1
CASSLGGFPDTQYF	TGTGCCAGCAGCCTGGGGGGGTTCCCAGATACGCAGTATTTT	TRBV7-9	TRBJ2-3	14	few	TRBD2
CASSLRGGGEKLFF	TGTGCCAGCAGCCTCCGAGGGGGGGGTGAAAAACTGTTTTTT	TRBV7-9	TRBJ1-4	14	many	-
CASRPMALAGEQFF	TGTGCCAGCAGGCCCATGGCACTAGCAGGAGAGCAGTTCTTC	TRBV12-3/TRBV12-4	TRBJ2-1	14	-	-
CSARRAGLDNEQFF	TGCAGTGCTAGACGGGCAGGGCTGGACAATGAGCAGTTCTTC	TRBV20-1	TRBJ2-1	14	many	-
CSAHRDRGETQYF	TGCAGTGCTCACAGGGACAGGGGAGAGACCCAGTACTTC	TRBV20-1	TRBJ2-5	13	few	TRBD1
CASSRDRGYEKLFF	TGTGCCAGCAGCCGGGACAGGGGATATGAAAAACTGTTTTTT	TRBV11-2	TRBJ1-4	14	few	TRBD1
CSARDKGDNIGKLFF	TGCAGTGCTAGAGATAAGGGGGACAATATCGGAAAACTGTTTTTT	TRBV20-1	TRBJ1-4	15	-	-
CASSPPVSLSEQYF	TGTGCCAGCAGTCCCCCCGTTAGTCTCTCCGAGCAGTACTTC	TRBV6-1	TRBJ2-7	14	few	-
CASSSLHRGNTEAFF	TGTGCCAGCAGTTCCCTACACAGGGGAAACACTGAAGCTTTCTTT	TRBV6-2/TRBV6-3	TRBJ1-1	15	many	TRBD1
CASSFESGGQGVYF	TGCGCCAGCAGCTTCGAGTCCGGGGGACAGGGTGTTTACTTC	TRBV5-1	TRBJ2-5	14	few	TRBD1
CASRSGIWGETQYF	TGTGCCAGTCGGTCAGGGATTTGGGGTGAAACGCAGTATTTT	TRBV28	TRBJ2-3	14	many	-
CASRSGGADTQYF	TGTGCCAGCAGGTCAGGGGGCGCAGATACGCAGTATTTT	TRBV6-1	TRBJ2-3	13	-	TRBD1
CASSLFQGIGYEQYF	TGTGCCAGCAGTTTATTTCAGGGGATCGGCTACGAGCAGTACTTC	TRBV12-3/TRBV12-4	TRBJ2-7	15	few	-
CSASVGRNQPQHF	TGCAGTGCTAGTGTAGGTCGCAATCAGCCCCAGCATTTT	TRBV20-1	TRBJ1-5	13	many	-
CASSFPGLPLLGEQYF	TGTGCCAGCAGCTTCCCAGGGTTACCGCTGCTTGGGGAGCAGTACTTC	TRBV5-6	TRBJ2-7	16	many	-
CASRMDSSTQYF	TGTGCCAGCCGCATGGACTCCTCAACGCAGTATTTT	TRBV7-2	TRBJ2-3	12	-	-
CASSLIGMNYGYTF	TGTGCCAGCAGCCTCATCGGGATGAACTATGGCTACACCTTC	TRBV9	TRBJ1-2	14	few	-
CASSQAGGINEAFF	TGTGCCAGCAGCCAGGCAGGGGGGATCAATGAAGCTTTCTTT	TRBV3-1	TRBJ1-1	14	few	TRBD1
CASSQDVRTDQYF	TGCGCCAGCAGCCAAGACGTAAGAACCGACCAGTACTTC	TRBV4-3	TRBJ2-5	13	many	-
CASSVSSGSYNEQFF	TGTGCCAGCAGCGTATCCAGCGGCTCCTACAATGAGCAGTTCTTC	TRBV9	TRBJ2-1	15	-	-
CSVDSGSDTQYF	TGCAGCGTTGATTCGGGGTCAGATACGCAGTATTTT	TRBV29-1	TRBJ2-3	12	few	-
CASSPKVLARGTAPQYF	TGCGCCAGCAGCCCGAAGGTCCTAGCGAGGGGAACGGCTCCGCAGTATTTT	TRBV5-1	TRBJ2-3	17	few	-
CASSFQGVNTEAFF	TGTGCCAGCAGTTTCCAGGGAGTGAACACTGAAGCTTTCTTT	TRBV12-3/TRBV12-4	TRBJ1-1	14	many	-
CASSRAVNTGELFF	TGTGCCAGCAGCCGGGCAGTGAACACCGGGGAGCTGTTTTTT	TRBV4-2	TRBJ2-2	14	many	-
CASSTRGRSSYEQYF	TGTGCCAGCAGCACCCGGGGCAGGAGCAGCTACGAGCAGTACTTC	TRBV6-1	TRBJ2-7	15	-	-
CASSYSRTGAKSPLHF	TGTGCCAGCAGTTACTCAAGGACAGGGGCGAAGTCACCCCTCCACTTT	TRBV6-5	TRBJ1-6	16	-	TRBD1